The source of this T cell receptor (beta chain) is a study of cytomegalovirus exposure and HLA in healthy donors. To note about this clone: The antigen is undetermined.

J was trimmed by 6 bases and V by 2 bases; bases with no gene match: 7. The CDR3 totals 14 residues. The germline CDR1 and CDR2 sequences are SQVTM and ANQGSEA. A multiplex PCR was run with 60 Vbeta primers and 13 Jbeta primers. TCRdb's copy holds only in-frame clones and misses some; the assay was immunoSEQ multiplex PCR. The sample shows about 70,000 clones, 86% of them seen only once. Study observations and caveats: Based on reports, TCR beta sequences accurately predicted HLA-A and HLA-B alleles for most subjects.

Sequences were obtained from PBMCs. The TCR comes from a woman in her 30s in good health and CMV-seronegative. The chain has TRBV29-1 and TRBJ2-5; the match to TRBD1 covers 9 bases. CDR3 sequence (DNA): TGCAGCGTTGAACCGGGACAGGGTATGCAGACCCAGTACTTC. Protein: CSVEPGQGMQTQYF.